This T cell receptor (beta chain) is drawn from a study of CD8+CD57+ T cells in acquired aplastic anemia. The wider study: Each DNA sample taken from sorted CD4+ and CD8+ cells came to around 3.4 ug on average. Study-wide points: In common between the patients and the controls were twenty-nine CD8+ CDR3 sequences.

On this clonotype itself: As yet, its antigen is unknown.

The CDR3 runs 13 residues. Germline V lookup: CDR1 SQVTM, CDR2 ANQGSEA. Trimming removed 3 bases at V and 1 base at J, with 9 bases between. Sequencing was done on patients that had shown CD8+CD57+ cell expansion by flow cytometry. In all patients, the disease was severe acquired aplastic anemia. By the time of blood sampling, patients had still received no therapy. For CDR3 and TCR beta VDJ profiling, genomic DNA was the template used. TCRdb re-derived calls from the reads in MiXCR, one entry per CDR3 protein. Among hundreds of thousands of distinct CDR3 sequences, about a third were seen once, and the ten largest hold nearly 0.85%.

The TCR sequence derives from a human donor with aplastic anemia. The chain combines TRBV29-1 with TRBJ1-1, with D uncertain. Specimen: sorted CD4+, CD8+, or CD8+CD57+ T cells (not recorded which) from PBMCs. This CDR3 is CSVDVWENTEAFF. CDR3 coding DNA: TGCAGCGTTGACGTCTGGGAGAACACTGAAGCTTTCTTT.